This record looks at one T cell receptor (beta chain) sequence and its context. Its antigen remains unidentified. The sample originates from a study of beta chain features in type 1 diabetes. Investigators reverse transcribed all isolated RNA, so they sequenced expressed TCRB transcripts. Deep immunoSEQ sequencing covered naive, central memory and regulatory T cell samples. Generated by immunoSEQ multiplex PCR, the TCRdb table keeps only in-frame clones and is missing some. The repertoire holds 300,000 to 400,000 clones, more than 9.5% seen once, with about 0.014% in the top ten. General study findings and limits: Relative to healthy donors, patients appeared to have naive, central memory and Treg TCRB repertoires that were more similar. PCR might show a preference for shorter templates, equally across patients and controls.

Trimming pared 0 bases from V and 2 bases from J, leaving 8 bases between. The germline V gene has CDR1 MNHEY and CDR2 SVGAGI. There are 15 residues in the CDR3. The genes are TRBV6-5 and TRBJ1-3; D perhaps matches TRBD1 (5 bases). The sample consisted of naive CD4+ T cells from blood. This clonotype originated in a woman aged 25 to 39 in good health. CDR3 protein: CASSYSEGTGNTIYF. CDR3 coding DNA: TGTGCCAGCAGTTACTCGGAGGGGACTGGAAACACCATATATTTT.